This passage covers 7 T cell receptor beta chains from one sample sequenced in a study of cytomegalovirus exposure and HLA in healthy donors. 60 Vbeta and 13 Jbeta primers were used in PCR. Profiled with immunoSEQ multiplex PCR; TCRdb holds only in-frame clones, not every one. The data contain some 120,000 clones, 75% of them singletons. Sequencing was done on a sample of PBMCs. Receptors were obtained from a woman in her forties in good health and CMV-seropositive.

V is TRBV28 and J is TRBJ1-1; D possibly corresponds to TRBD1 (6 bases). CDR1 and CDR2 (germline): MDHEN, SYDVKM. V lost 3 bases, J lost 1 base, and 6 bases lay in between. The CDR3 is made up of 13 amino acids. CDR3 region: CASSLTGNTEAFF. Written as DNA, the CDR3 is TGTGCCAGCAGTTTGACAGGGAACACTGAAGCTTTCTTT.

This clone appeared a few times. The chain links TRBV7-2 to TRBJ1-1; no definite D call. Trimming shortened V by 4 bases and J by 0 bases, and 9 bases separated the two germline ends. The germline V gene has CDR1 SGHTA and CDR2 FQGNSA. CDR3 length equals 14 residues. CDR3 protein: CASSSTALNTEAFF. CDR3 coding DNA: TGTGCCAGCAGCTCGACTGCATTGAACACTGAAGCTTTCTTT.

The rearrangement joins TRBV27 to TRBJ2-1; perhaps TRBD2 as D (5 bases). The length of the CDR3 is 14 residues. The germline V gene encodes CDR1 MNHEY and CDR2 SMNVEV (reference sequence). The V gene lost 2 bases and the J gene lost 8 bases, with 13 bases spanning the gap. The CDR3 DNA reads TGTGCCAGCAGTTTAAAGCCCTCCGGGGATGAGCAGTTCTTC. Translation gives CASSLKPSGDEQFF.

A single count supports this clone. The chain carries TRBV25-1 and TRBJ2-1; TRBD2 matches at 10 bases. Germline V CDR1 and CDR2: MGHDK, SYGVNS. Losses at the gene ends were 2 bases for V and 4 bases for J; bases not matched to a gene: 5. The CDR3 totals 16 residues. CDR3 DNA: TGTGCCAGCAGTGAACCTAGCGGGAGAGGTTACAATGAGCAGTTCTTC. This gives the protein CASSEPSGRGYNEQFF.

The chain employs TRBV7-3 and TRBJ2-6, with D possibly being TRBD1 (6 bases). Germline V gene lookup returns CDR1 SGHTA and CDR2 FQGTGA. The CDR3 extends over 17 amino acids. Trimming cost V 2 bases and J 0 bases, with 11 bases left between them. CDR3 coding DNA: TGTGCCAGCAGCTTACAGGCAGGGGTCTCTGGGGCCAACGTCCTGACTTTC. Its protein product is CASSLQAGVSGANVLTF.

The chain has TRBV2 and TRBJ2-2; the D is unclear. This CDR3 is 13 amino acids long. Germline CDR1 reads SNHLY; CDR2 reads FYNNEI. Trimming removed 5 bases from V and 4 bases from J, with 8 bases in between. CDR3 in DNA: TGTGCCAGCAGTTCAGCGAGCACCGGGGAGCTGTTTTTT. Translation gives CASSSASTGELFF. Variable domain in full (rest from reference TRBV2 and TRBJ2-2): EPEVTQTPSHQVTQMGQEVILRCVPISNHLYFYWYRQILGQKVEFLVSFYNNEISEKSEIFDDQFSVERPDGSNFTLKIRSTKLEDSAMYFCASSSASTGELFFGEGSRLTVL.

J is TRBJ2-5 and V is TRBV4-2; a possible D gene is TRBD2 (6 bases). The length of the CDR3 is 14 residues. Trimming removed 0 bases at V and 5 bases at J, with 10 bases between. From germline, CDR1 is LGHNA and CDR2 YNFKEQ. CDR3 bases: TGTGCCAGCAGCCAAGATGATGGGGGGGAGACCCAGTACTTC. Translated: CASSQDDGGETQYF.